This T cell receptor beta chain was sequenced in a study of PD-1 blockade in classical Hodgkin lymphoma. Clones were read by immunoSEQ multiplex PCR, and TCRdb kept only the in-frame ones, dropping some. The sample gives approximately 20,000 clones, approximately 87% of which show up once; around 2.6% is in the top ten. Time point defined: cycle 4 day 1 (C4D1), after 6 weeks of nivolumab. After autologous stem cell transplantation all patients relapsed, and prior brentuximab vedotin exposure differed between cohorts. Investigators isolated CD4+ T cells from thawed PBMCs through magnetic negative selection. The CDR3 has 13 amino acids. Germline CDR1 MNHEY, CDR2 SMNVEV (reference sequence). V dropped 5 bases and J dropped 1 base, with 9 bases sitting between them.

The receptor was isolated from a human donor with classical Hodgkin lymphoma. Sequencing was performed on CD4+ T cells from blood, taken before the fourth cycle of nivolumab. V and J are TRBV27 and TRBJ2-7, with D possibly being TRBD2 (5 bases). The CDR3 nucleotides read TGTGCCAGCAGTCCCAGACTATCCTACGAGCAGTACTTC. Protein: CASSPRLSYEQYF.